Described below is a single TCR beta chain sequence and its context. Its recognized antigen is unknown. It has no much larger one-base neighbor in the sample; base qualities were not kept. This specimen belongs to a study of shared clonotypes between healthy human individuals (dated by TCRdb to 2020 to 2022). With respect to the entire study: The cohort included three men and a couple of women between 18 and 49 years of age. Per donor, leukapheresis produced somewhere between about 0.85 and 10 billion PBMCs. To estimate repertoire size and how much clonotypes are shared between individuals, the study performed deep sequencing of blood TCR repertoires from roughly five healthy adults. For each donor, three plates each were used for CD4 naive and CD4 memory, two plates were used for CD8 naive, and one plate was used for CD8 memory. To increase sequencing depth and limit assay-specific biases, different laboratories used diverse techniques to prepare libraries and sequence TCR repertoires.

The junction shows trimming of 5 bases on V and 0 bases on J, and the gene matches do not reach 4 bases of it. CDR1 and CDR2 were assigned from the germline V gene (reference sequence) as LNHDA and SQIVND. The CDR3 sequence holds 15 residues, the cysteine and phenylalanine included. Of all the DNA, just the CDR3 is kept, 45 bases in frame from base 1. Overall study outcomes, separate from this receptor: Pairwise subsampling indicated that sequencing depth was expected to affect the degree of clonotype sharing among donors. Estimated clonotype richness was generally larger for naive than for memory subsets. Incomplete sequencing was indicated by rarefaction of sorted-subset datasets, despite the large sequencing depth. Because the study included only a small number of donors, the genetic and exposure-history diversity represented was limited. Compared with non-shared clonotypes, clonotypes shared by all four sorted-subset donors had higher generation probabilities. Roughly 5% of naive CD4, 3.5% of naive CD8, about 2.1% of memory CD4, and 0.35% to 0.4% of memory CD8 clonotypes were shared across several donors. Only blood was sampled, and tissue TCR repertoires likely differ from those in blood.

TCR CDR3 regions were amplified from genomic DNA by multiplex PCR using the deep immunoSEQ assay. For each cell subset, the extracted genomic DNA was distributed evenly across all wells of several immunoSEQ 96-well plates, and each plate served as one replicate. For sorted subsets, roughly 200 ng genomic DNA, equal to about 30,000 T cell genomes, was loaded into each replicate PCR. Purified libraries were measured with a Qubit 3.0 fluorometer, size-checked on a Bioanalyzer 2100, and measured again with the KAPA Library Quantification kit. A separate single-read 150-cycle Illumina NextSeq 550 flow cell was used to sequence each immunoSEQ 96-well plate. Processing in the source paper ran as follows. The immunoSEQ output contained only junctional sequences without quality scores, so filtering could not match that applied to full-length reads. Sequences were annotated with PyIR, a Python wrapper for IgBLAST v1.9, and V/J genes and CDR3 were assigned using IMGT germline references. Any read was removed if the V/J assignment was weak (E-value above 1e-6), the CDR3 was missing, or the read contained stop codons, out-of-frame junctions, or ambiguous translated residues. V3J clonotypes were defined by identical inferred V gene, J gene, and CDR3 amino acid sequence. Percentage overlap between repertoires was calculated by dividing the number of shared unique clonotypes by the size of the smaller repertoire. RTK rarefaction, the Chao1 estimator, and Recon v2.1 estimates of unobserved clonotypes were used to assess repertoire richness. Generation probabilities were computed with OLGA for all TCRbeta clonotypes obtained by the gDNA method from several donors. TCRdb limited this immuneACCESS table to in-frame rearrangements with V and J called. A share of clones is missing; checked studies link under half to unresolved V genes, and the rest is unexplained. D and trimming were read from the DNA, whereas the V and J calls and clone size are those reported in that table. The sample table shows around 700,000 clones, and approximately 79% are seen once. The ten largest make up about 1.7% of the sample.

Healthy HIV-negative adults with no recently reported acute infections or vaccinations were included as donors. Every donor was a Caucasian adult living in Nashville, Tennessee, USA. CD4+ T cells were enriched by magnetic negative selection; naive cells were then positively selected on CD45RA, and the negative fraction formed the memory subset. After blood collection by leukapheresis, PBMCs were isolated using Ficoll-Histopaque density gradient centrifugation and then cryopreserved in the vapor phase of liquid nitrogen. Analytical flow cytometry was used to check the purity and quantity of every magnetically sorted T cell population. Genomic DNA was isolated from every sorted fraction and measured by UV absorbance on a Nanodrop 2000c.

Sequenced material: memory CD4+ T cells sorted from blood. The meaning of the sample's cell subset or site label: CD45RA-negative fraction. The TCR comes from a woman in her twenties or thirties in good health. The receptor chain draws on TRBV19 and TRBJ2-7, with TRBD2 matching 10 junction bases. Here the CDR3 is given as CASSLGLAASYEQYF. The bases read TGTGCCAGTAGTCTTGGACTAGCGGCCTCCTACGAGCAGTACTTC. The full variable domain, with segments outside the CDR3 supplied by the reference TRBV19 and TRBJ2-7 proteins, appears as DGGITQSPKYLFRKEGQNVTLSCEQNLNHDAMYWYRQDPGQGLRLIYYSQIVNDFQKGDIAEGYSVSREKKESFPLTVTSAQKNPTAFYLCASSLGLAASYEQYFGPGTRLTVT.